One and the same sample provided the 17 T cell receptor beta chains below, sequenced in a study of CD8 T cells in ankylosing spondylitis. TCRdb reprocessed the 5' RACE reads with MiXCR, giving one entry per CDR3 protein. The sample lists some 140,000 distinct CDR3 sequences; just under 7.5% were seen once. What was sequenced was blood, either unsorted or a sorted T cell fraction (not recorded which). These receptors all come from a female donor with ankylosing spondylitis or in good health (not recorded which).

This clonotype has only a few counts. The chain carries TRBV5-1 and TRBJ2-1; 10 positions agree with TRBD2. Germline V gives CDR1 SGHRS, CDR2 YFSETQ. The CDR3 has 17 residues. Losses at the gene ends were 4 bases for V and 6 bases for J; bases not matched to a gene: 13. Here the CDR3 DNA reads TGCGCCAGCAGCGCACCGCTTTTAGCGGGGGGTCGCAATGAGCAGTTCTTC. Protein: CASSAPLLAGGRNEQFF.

This clonotype appeared many times. The V gene is TRBV6-1, the J gene TRBJ1-5; possibly TRBD1 for D (5 bases). V was clipped by 4 bases and J by 8 bases, with 12 bases between them. The CDR3 runs to 13 residues. The germline CDR1 and CDR2 sequences are MNHNS and SASEGT. The CDR3 region is CASSGRGGKPQHF. DNA for the CDR3: TGTGCCAGCAGTGGAAGGGGAGGGAAGCCCCAGCATTTT.

There are many counts of this clonotype. V usage is TRBV20-1 and J usage is TRBJ1-1, with TRBD1 matching over 10 bases. V shed 1 base, J shed 5 bases, and the junction held 4 bases outside the gene matches. Germline-derived CDR1 and CDR2 are DFQATT and SNEGSKA (reference sequence). The CDR3 totals 14 residues. The CDR3 nucleotides are TGCAGTGCTAGAGTGGGACAGGGGAGGACTGAAGCTTTCTTT. Its protein product is CSARVGQGRTEAFF.

In this sample, this clonotype turned up many times. The V gene is TRBV6-1, the J gene TRBJ2-5; TRBD1 or TRBD2 may be the D gene (5 bases each). Trimming cost V 9 bases and J 2 bases, with 16 bases left between them. CDR1 and CDR2 from the germline V gene are MNHNS and SASEGT. The CDR3 covers 14 residues. Here the CDR3 DNA reads TGTGCCAGTTTAGGGGCGGGTCTTCAAGAGACCCAGTACTTC. As protein: CASLGAGLQETQYF.

This clonotype has a count of ten or more. V is TRBV7-2 and J is TRBJ1-1; no firm D call. The CDR3 length is 14 residues. V shed 3 bases and J shed 5 bases, with 13 bases lying between them. Germline values: CDR1 SGHTA, CDR2 FQGNSA. The CDR3 here is CASSLDSSGTEAFF. CDR3 DNA sequence: TGTGCCAGCAGCTTGGATAGTTCGGGGACTGAAGCTTTCTTT.

This clonotype occurred many times. The chain uses TRBV7-2 and TRBJ2-7; D may be TRBD1 (5 bases). CDR1 and CDR2 from the germline V gene are SGHTA and FQGNSA. Trimming took off 5 bases at V and 7 bases at J, with 18 bases between the two ends. This CDR3 contains 14 residues. CDR3 amino acids: CASSPLGQGEEQYF. CDR3 nucleotides: TGTGCCAGCAGCCCTCTCGGCCAGGGTGAAGAGCAGTACTTC.

This clonotype was picked up many times. The chain joins TRBV3-1 to TRBJ2-1; D is possibly TRBD1 (6 bases). From germline, CDR1 is LGHDT and CDR2 YNNKEL (reference sequence). This CDR3 contains 14 residues. V dropped 3 bases and J dropped 5 bases, with 11 bases sitting between them. The CDR3 reads CASSHDRDNNEQFF. CDR3 nucleotide sequence: TGTGCCAGCAGCCACGATCGGGACAACAATGAGCAGTTCTTC.

At least ten counts were recorded for this clonotype. The chain links TRBV5-1 to TRBJ2-3; D is perhaps TRBD1 or TRBD2 (5 bases each). The CDR3 has 14 amino acids. Trimming stripped 4 bases from V and 4 bases from J, with 13 bases between. Germline V gene lookup returns CDR1 SGHRS and CDR2 YFSETQ. For the CDR3, the DNA is TGCGCCAGCAGCCGATGGGACGGCCCAGATACGCAGTATTTT. Translating it yields CASSRWDGPDTQYF.

This clonotype was found many times. The chain is built from TRBV5-1 and TRBJ2-1; D gene unclear. The germline gives CDR1 SGHRS, CDR2 YFSETQ. CDR3 length: 12 amino acids. V lost 4 bases, J lost 8 bases, and 10 bases lay in between. In nucleotides, the CDR3 is TGCGCCAGCAGCCGTGAGGTGGATGAGCAGTTCTTC. Protein product: CASSREVDEQFF. Using reference TRBV5-1 and TRBJ2-1 for the parts outside the CDR3, the full variable domain is KAGVTQTPRYLIKTRGQQVTLSCSPISGHRSVSWYQQTPGQGLQFLFEYFSETQRNKGNFPGRFSGRQFSNSRSEMNVSTLELGDSALYLCASSREVDEQFFGPGTRLTVL.

This clonotype showed up many times. This chain joins TRBV10-3 and TRBJ2-7; tentative D call: TRBD1 (5 bases). Per the germline V gene, CDR1 is ENHRY and CDR2 is SYGVKD. CDR3 length: 16 residues. The V end lost 5 bases, the J end lost 1 base, and 18 bases lay between the germline ends. CDR3 in DNA: TGTGCCATCAGTCAAGCGACAGCCTCTTTGTCCTACGAGCAGTACTTC. Translating gives CAISQATASLSYEQYF.

This clonotype was recorded at least ten times. The rearrangement uses TRBV28 and TRBJ1-3; D is unresolved. This CDR3 region has 14 residues. Trimming took off 3 bases at V and 0 bases at J, with 6 bases between the two ends. Germline V gives CDR1 MDHEN, CDR2 SYDVKM. DNA for the CDR3: TGTGCCAGCAGTTTCTCGGACTCTGGAAACACCATATATTTT. Translated: CASSFSDSGNTIYF.

This clonotype was seen ten or more times. The V gene is TRBV5-1, the J gene TRBJ2-7; 10 nucleotides agree with TRBD1. CDR1 is SGHRS, CDR2 YFSETQ, per germline. V was pared by 3 bases and J by 7 bases, with 13 bases of the junction left unmatched. This CDR3 is built from 16 residues. The CDR3 reads CASSSLPGQGSEEQYF. CDR3 in DNA: TGCGCCAGCAGCTCTTTACCGGGACAGGGGTCTGAAGAGCAGTACTTC.

This clonotype has a count of ten or more. The junction differs from germline at one of its ends, possibly a read error. The gene calls are TRBV6-5 and TRBJ1-5; no definite D call. Germline assignment: CDR1 MNHEY and CDR2 SVGAGI. This CDR3 has 14 residues. This CDR3 reads CASSSVPSNHPQHF. The CDR3 DNA reads TGTGCCAGCAGTTCCGTTCCGAGCAATCATCCCCAGCATTTT.

This clonotype was recorded at least ten times. The chain has TRBV11-2 and TRBJ2-7; D not certain. Trimming removed 1 base at V and 5 bases at J, with 12 bases between. Looked up from germline, CDR1 is SGHAT and CDR2 is FQNNGV. This CDR3 has 14 residues. The CDR3 sequence: CASSLGSPPDEQYF. As DNA, the CDR3 is TGTGCCAGCAGCTTAGGAAGCCCGCCCGACGAGCAGTACTTC. The complete variable domain, with remaining parts taken from reference TRBV11-2 and TRBJ2-7, reads EAGVAQSPRYKIIEKRQSVAFWCNPISGHATLYWYQQILGQGPKLLIQFQNNGVVDDSQLPKDRFSAERLKGVDSTLKIQPAKLEDSAVYLCASSLGSPPDEQYFGPGTRLTVT.

This clonotype came up many times. The chain joins TRBV11-2 to TRBJ1-2, with no clear D. The CDR3 is 15 amino acids. Trimming shortened V by 4 bases and J by 5 bases, and 17 bases separated the two germline ends. Germline V gene sequence: CDR1 SGHAT, CDR2 FQNNGV. DNA for the CDR3: TGTGCCAGCAGCTCTCCCGACATCCCATTTTATGGCTACACCTTC. Translated: CASSSPDIPFYGYTF.

The J gene is TRBJ2-2, the V gene TRBV7-2; no clear D gene. The CDR3 totals 15 residues. Germline-derived CDR1 and CDR2 are SGHTA and FQGNSA. The V end lost 0 bases, the J end lost 2 bases, and 7 bases lay between the germline ends. The CDR3 is CASSLAWGNTGELFF. In nucleotides, the CDR3 is TGTGCCAGCAGCTTAGCTTGGGGTAACACCGGGGAGCTGTTTTTT.

This clonotype was seen at least ten times. The chain is built from TRBV3-1 and TRBJ2-1; D might be TRBD2 (6 bases). This CDR3 comprises 16 residues. V lost 0 bases and J 1 base, leaving 10 bases between the germline ends. Germline CDR1 is LGHDT and CDR2 is YNNKEL (reference sequence). CDR3 bases: TGTGCCAGCAGCCAAGAAGTAGGAGGGTCCTACAATGAGCAGTTCTTC. Residues: CASSQEVGGSYNEQFF.